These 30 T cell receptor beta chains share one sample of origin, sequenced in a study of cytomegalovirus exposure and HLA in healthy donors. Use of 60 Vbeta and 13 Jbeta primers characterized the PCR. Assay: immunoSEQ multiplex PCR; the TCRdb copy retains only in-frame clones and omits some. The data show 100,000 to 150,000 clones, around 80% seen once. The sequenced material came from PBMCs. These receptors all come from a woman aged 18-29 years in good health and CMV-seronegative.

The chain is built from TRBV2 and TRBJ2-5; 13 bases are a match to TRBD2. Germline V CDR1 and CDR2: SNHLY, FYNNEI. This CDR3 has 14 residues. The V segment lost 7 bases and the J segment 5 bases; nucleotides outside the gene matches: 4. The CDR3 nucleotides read TGTGCCAGCAAACGACTAGCGGGAGGCGAGACCCAGTACTTC. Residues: CASKRLAGGETQYF.

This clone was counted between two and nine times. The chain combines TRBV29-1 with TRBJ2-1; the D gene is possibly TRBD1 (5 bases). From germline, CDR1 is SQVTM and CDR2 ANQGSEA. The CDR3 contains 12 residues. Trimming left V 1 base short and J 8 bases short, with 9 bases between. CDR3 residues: CSVEVVGDEQFF. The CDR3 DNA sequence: TGCAGCGTTGAAGTAGTAGGGGATGAGCAGTTCTTC.

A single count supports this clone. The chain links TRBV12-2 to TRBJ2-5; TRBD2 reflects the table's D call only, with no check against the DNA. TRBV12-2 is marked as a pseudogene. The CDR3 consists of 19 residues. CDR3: CASRLGWTSGRDGQETQYF. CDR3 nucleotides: TGTGCAAGTCGCTTGGGGTGGACTAGCGGGAGGGATGGCCAAGAGACCCAGTACTTC.

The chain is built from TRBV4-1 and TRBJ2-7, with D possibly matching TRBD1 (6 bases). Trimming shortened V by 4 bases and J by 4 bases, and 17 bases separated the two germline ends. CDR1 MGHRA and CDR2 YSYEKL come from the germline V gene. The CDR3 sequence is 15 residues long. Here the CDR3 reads CASSPQGNRRYEQYF. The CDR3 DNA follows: TGCGCCAGCAGCCCCCAGGGGAACAGAAGATACGAGCAGTACTTC.

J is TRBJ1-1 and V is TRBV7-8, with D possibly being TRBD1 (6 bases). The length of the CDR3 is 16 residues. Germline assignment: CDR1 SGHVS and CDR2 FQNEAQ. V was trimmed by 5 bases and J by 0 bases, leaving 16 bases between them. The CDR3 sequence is CASSPSRDIMNTEAFF. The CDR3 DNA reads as TGTGCCAGCAGCCCTAGCCGGGACATCATGAACACTGAAGCTTTCTTT.

CDR3 coding DNA: TGTGCCAGCAGTTACCGACAGGGGATGAACACTGAAGCTTTCTTT. Amino acid sequence: CASSYRQGMNTEAFF. The chain has TRBV27 and TRBJ1-1, with 8 nucleotides matching TRBD1. In germline, CDR1 is MNHEY, CDR2 SMNVEV (reference sequence). CDR3 size: 15 residues. J was trimmed by 0 bases and V by 4 bases; bases with no gene match: 4.

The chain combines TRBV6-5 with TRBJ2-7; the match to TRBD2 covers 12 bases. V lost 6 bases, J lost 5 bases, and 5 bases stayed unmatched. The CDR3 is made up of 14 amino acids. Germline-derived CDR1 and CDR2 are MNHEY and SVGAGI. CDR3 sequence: CASSLAGGPHEQYF. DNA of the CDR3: TGTGCCAGCAGCCTAGCGGGAGGGCCGCACGAGCAGTACTTC.

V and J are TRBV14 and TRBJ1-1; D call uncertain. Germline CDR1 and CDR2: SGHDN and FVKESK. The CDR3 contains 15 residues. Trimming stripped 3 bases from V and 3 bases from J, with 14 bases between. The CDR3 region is CASSQGPGGYTEAFF. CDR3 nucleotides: TGTGCCAGCAGCCAGGGTCCGGGAGGGTACACTGAAGCTTTCTTT.

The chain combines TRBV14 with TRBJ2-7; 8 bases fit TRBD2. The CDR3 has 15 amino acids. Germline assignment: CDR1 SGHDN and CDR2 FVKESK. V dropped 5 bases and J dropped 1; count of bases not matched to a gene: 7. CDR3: CASSDTSGISYEQYF. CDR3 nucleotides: TGTGCCAGCAGCGACACTAGCGGCATATCCTACGAGCAGTACTTC.

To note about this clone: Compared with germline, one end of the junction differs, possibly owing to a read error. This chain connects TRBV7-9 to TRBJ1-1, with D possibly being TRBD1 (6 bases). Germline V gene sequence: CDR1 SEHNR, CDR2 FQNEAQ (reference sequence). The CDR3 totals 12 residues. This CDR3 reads CSSQGWSTEAFF. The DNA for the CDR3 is TGTTCCAGCCAGGGGTGGAGCACTGAAGCTTTCTTT.

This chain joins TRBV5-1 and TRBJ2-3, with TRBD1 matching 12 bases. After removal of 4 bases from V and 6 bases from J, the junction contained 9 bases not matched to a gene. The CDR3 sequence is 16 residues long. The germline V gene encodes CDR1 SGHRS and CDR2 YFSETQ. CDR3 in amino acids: CASSTIPGQGADTQYF. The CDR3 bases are TGCGCCAGCAGCACGATTCCGGGACAGGGGGCCGATACGCAGTATTTT.

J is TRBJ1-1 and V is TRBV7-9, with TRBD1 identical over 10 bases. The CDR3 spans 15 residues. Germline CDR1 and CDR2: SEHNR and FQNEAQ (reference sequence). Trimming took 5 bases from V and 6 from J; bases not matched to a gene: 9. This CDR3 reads CASSRGQGKGSEAFF. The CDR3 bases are TGTGCCAGCAGCCGGGGACAGGGGAAGGGTTCTGAAGCTTTCTTT.

The CDR3 here is CSVEDRGRGSDEAFF. DNA for the CDR3: TGCAGCGTTGAAGATCGGGGCAGGGGGTCCGATGAAGCTTTCTTT. The chain couples TRBV29-1 to TRBJ1-1; 7 bases map to TRBD1. The CDR3 extends over 15 amino acids. J lost 7 bases, V lost 0 bases, and 11 bases had no gene match. CDR1 and CDR2 (germline): SQVTM, ANQGSEA.

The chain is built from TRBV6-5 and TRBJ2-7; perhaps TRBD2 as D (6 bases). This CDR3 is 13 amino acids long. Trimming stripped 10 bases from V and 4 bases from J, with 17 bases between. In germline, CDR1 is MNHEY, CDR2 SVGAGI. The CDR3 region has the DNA TGTGCCACGGGGAATCGGGGACTTTACGAGCAGTACTTC. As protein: CATGNRGLYEQYF.

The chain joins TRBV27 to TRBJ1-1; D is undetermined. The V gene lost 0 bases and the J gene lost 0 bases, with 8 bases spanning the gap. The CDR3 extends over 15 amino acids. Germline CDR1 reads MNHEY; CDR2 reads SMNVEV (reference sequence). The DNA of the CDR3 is TGTGCCAGCAGTTTATCGCGGGAGTTGAACACTGAAGCTTTCTTT. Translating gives CASSLSRELNTEAFF.

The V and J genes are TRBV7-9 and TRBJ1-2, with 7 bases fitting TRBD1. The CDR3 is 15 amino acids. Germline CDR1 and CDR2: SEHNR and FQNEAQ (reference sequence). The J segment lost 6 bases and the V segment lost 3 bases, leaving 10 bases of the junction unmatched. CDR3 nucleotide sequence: TGTGCCAGCAGCTTGAACAGGGGCCCAGTCGATGGCTACACCTTC. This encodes CASSLNRGPVDGYTF.

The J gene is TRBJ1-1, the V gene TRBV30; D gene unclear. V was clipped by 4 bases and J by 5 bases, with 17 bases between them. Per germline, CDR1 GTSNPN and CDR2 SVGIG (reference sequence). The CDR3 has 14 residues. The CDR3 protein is CAWTPTRGSTEAFF. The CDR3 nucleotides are TGTGCCTGGACGCCTACCCGGGGTTCAACTGAAGCTTTCTTT.

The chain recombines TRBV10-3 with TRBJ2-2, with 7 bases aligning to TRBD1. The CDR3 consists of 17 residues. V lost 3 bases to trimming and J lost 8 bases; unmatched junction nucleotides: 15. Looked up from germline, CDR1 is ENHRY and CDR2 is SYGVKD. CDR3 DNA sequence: TGTGCCATCAGTGATTATACCGGGACAGTCTCGGGAGGGGAGCTGTTTTTT. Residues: CAISDYTGTVSGGELFF.

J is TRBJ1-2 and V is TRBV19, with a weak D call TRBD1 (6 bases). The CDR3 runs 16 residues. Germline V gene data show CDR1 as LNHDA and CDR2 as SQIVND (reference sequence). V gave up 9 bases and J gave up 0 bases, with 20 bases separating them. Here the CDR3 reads CASRQEPFLTNYGYTF. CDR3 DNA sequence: TGTGCCAGCCGACAGGAGCCATTCTTGACTAACTATGGCTACACCTTC.

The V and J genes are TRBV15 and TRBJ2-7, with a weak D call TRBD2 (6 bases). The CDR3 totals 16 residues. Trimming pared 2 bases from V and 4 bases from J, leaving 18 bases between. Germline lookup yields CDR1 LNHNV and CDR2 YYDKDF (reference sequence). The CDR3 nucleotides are TGTGCCACCAGCAGAACCGGGAGCTCCATATCTTACGAGCAGTACTTC. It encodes CATSRTGSSISYEQYF.

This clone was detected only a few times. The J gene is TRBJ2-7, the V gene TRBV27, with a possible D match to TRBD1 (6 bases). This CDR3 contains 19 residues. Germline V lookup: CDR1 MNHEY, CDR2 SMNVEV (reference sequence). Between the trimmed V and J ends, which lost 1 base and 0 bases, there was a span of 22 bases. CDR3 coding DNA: TGTGCCAGCAGTTTATATTATCCAGGGGCCACCCTCACCTCCTACGAGCAGTACTTC. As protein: CASSLYYPGATLTSYEQYF.

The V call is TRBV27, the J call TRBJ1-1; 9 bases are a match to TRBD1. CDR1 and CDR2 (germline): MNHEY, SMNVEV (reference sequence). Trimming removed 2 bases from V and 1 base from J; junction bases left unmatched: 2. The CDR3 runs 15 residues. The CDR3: CASSLRDRANTEAFF. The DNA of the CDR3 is TGTGCCAGCAGTTTAAGGGACAGGGCGAACACTGAAGCTTTCTTT.

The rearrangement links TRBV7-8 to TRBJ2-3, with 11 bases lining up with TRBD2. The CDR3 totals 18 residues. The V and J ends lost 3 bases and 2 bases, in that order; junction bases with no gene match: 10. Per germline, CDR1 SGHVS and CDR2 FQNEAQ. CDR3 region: CASSFPSGRFELTDTQYF. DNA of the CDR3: TGTGCCAGCAGCTTTCCTAGCGGGAGGTTTGAACTCACAGATACGCAGTATTTT.

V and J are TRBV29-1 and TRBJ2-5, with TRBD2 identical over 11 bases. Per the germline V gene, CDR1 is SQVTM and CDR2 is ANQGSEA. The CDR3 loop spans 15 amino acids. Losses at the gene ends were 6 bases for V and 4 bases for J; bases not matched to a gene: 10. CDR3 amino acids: CSVSTSGKPSETQYF. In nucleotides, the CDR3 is TGCAGCGTCTCGACTAGCGGGAAGCCATCAGAGACCCAGTACTTC.

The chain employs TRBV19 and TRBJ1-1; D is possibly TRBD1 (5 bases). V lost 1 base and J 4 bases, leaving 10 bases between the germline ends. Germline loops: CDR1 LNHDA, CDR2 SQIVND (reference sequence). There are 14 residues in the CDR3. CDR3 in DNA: TGTGCCAGTAGTATAGGGAGGGGAAGCACTGAAGCTTTCTTT. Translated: CASSIGRGSTEAFF.

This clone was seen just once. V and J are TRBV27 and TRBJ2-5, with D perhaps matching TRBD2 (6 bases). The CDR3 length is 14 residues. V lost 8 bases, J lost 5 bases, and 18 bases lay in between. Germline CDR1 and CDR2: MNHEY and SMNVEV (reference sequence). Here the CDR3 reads CASGREGRRETQYF. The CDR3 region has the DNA TGTGCCAGCGGGCGCGAGGGGAGGCGGGAGACCCAGTACTTC.

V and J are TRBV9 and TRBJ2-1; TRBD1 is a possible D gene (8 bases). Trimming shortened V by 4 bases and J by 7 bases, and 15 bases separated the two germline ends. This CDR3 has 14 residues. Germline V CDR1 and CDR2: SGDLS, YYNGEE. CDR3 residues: CASSQTGEGNEQFF. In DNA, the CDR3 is TGTGCCAGCAGCCAGACAGGGGAGGGGAATGAGCAGTTCTTC.

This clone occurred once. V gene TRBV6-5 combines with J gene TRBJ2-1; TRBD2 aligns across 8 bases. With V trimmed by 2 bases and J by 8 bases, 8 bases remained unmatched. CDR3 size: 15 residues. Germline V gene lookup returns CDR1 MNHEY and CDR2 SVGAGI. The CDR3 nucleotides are TGTGCCAGCAGTTACAGGGGGACTAGTCCCGATGAGCAGTTCTTC. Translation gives CASSYRGTSPDEQFF.

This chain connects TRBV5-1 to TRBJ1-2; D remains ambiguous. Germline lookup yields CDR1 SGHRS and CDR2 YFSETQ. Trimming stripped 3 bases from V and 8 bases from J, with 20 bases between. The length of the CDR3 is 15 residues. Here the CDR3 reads CASSSQNALAGGYTF. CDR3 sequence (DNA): TGCGCCAGCAGCTCCCAGAATGCTCTGGCGGGAGGCTACACCTTC.

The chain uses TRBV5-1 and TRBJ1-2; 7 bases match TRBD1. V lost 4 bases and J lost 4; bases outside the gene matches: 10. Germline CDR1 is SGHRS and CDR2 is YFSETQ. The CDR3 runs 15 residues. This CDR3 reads CASSSRQGALYGYTF. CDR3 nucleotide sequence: TGCGCCAGCAGCAGCCGACAGGGAGCCCTCTATGGCTACACCTTC.